The 31 T cell receptor beta chains reported below all come from one sample, sequenced in a study of cytomegalovirus exposure and HLA in healthy donors. The PCR employed 60 Vbeta primers together with 13 Jbeta primers. Clones were read by immunoSEQ multiplex PCR, and TCRdb kept only the in-frame ones, dropping some. The sample holds about 110,000 clones, 71% seen once. Sequenced material: PBMCs. The origin of the receptors is a female donor in good health and CMV-seronegative.

Note on this clone: A read error may produce the germline difference seen at one junction end. The chain combines TRBV25-1 with TRBJ1-2; maybe TRBD1 (5 bases). CDR3 length: 13 amino acids. Per the germline V gene, CDR1 is MGHDK and CDR2 is SYGVNS. As DNA, the CDR3 is TGTGCCAGCAGTCTTTCAGGGTTTGGTGGCCACACCTTC. Protein product: CASSLSGFGGHTF.

This rearrangement joins TRBV4-1 to TRBJ2-5; weak D call: TRBD1 (6 bases). The end of the DNA aligns better with TRBJ2-7, so the J call may be wrong. The CDR3 extends over 15 amino acids. Germline V gene sequence: CDR1 MGHRA, CDR2 YSYEKL. The CDR3 reads CASSPLTGLDYEQYF. The DNA for the CDR3 is TGCGCCAGCAGCCCTCTTACAGGGTTGGATTACGAGCAGTACTTC.

The chain recombines TRBV7-6 with TRBJ2-1, with TRBD2 identical over 7 bases. Per the germline V gene, CDR1 is SGHVS and CDR2 is FNYEAQ. The V and J ends lost 1 base and 1 base, in that order; junction bases with no gene match: 4. CDR3 length equals 16 residues. Here the CDR3 reads CASSLEHGGSYNEQFF. The DNA for the CDR3 is TGTGCCAGCAGCTTAGAACACGGGGGGTCCTACAATGAGCAGTTCTTC. The variable domain in full, completed from reference TRBV7-6 and TRBJ2-1, reads GAGVSQSPRYKVTKRGQDVALRCDPISGHVSLYWYRQALGQGPEFLTYFNYEAQQDKSGLPNDRFSAERPEGSISTLTIQRTEQRDSAMYRCASSLEHGGSYNEQFFGPGTRLTVL.

The chain combines TRBV9 with TRBJ2-6, with unresolved D. Looked up from germline, CDR1 is SGDLS and CDR2 is YYNGEE. Trimming removed 3 bases from V and 0 bases from J, with 4 bases in between. The CDR3 sequence is 14 residues long. CDR3 region: CASSAYSGANVLTF. Here the CDR3 DNA reads TGTGCCAGCAGCGCCTACTCTGGGGCCAACGTCCTGACTTTC.

In its sample, this clone was seen a few times. The rearrangement uses TRBV28 and TRBJ1-2, with D possibly being TRBD1 (6 bases). Looked up from germline, CDR1 is MDHEN and CDR2 is SYDVKM. V lost 8 bases to trimming and J lost 1 base, with 14 bases between them. The CDR3 spans 14 residues. The CDR3 nucleotides are TGTGCCAGCTTTTCGGGGGGCGGTAACTATGGCTACACCTTC. Its protein product is CASFSGGGNYGYTF.

The genes are TRBV9 and TRBJ2-7, with D perhaps matching TRBD1 (6 bases). V was pared by 0 bases and J by 3 bases, with 10 bases between. Per germline, CDR1 SGDLS and CDR2 YYNGEE. The CDR3 is 14 residues long. The CDR3 coding sequence is TGTGCCAGCAGCGTAGAACAGGGAAACTACGAGCAGTACTTC. Translation gives CASSVEQGNYEQYF.

The chain uses TRBV29-1 and TRBJ1-1; 7 bases are shared with TRBD1. The trim removed 6 bases at V and 4 bases at J, leaving 8 bases unmatched. The CDR3 is 13 amino acids. CDR1 and CDR2 from the germline V gene are SQVTM and ANQGSEA. The CDR3 here is CSVAQTGITEAFF. The CDR3 DNA follows: TGCAGCGTAGCCCAGACAGGGATCACTGAAGCTTTCTTT. Complete variable domain (other parts from reference TRBV29-1 and TRBJ1-1): SAVISQKPSRDICQRGTSLTIQCQVDSQVTMMFWYRQQPGQSLTLIATANQGSEATYESGFVIDKFPISRPNLTFSTLTVSNMSPEDSSIYLCSVAQTGITEAFFGQGTRLTVV.

The chain joins TRBV7-2 to TRBJ1-5, with a possible D match to TRBD1 (5 bases). The V end lost 1 base, the J end lost 3 bases, and 10 bases lay between the germline ends. Germline values: CDR1 SGHTA, CDR2 FQGNSA. The CDR3 totals 15 residues. CDR3 protein: CASSLGSGNNQPQHF. CDR3 sequence (DNA): TGTGCCAGCAGCTTAGGGTCAGGGAACAATCAGCCCCAGCATTTT. Full variable domain (remainder filled in from reference TRBV7-2 and TRBJ1-5): GAGVSQSPSNKVTEKGKDVELRCDPISGHTALYWYRQSLGQGLEFLIYFQGNSAPDKSGLPSDRFSAERTGGSVSTLTIQRTQQEDSAVYLCASSLGSGNNQPQHFGDGTRLSIL.

The chain employs TRBV7-9 and TRBJ2-7; 9 bases map to TRBD2. The junction had 8 bases not matched to a gene; V was cut back by 4 bases and J by 1 base. CDR1 is SEHNR and CDR2 is FQNEAQ in the germline V gene (reference sequence). The CDR3 is 16 amino acids. In DNA form, the CDR3 reads TGTGCCAGCAGCTCGTTAGCGGGAGTGGCGTCCTACGAGCAGTACTTC. Translation: CASSSLAGVASYEQYF.

Only a few counts were recorded for this clone. The J gene is TRBJ1-4, the V gene TRBV4-1; no clear D. V lost 1 base, J lost 8 bases, and 8 bases lay in between. The CDR3 contains 13 residues. Germline CDR1 reads MGHRA; CDR2 reads YSYEKL. The CDR3 is CASSQALLEKLFF. The DNA of the CDR3 is TGCGCCAGCAGCCAAGCCCTTTTGGAAAAACTGTTTTTT.

The chain carries TRBV29-1 and TRBJ1-1, with 10 bases that match TRBD1. CDR1 SQVTM and CDR2 ANQGSEA come from the germline V gene. CDR3 length: 13 residues. V gave up 7 bases and J gave up 3 bases; unmatched junction bases: 5. DNA for the CDR3: TGCAGCGCCGACAGGGGGCAGGACACTGAAGCTTTCTTT. This codes for CSADRGQDTEAFF.

This sequence joins TRBV18 and TRBJ2-4, with D perhaps TRBD2 (5 bases). From germline, CDR1 is KGHSH and CDR2 LQKENI. V lost 5 bases and J 0 bases, leaving 8 bases between the germline ends. CDR3 length: 14 amino acids. The CDR3 DNA reads as TGTGCCAGCTCAATAGCGAGAGCCAAAAACATTCAGTACTTC. Amino acids: CASSIARAKNIQYF.

The V gene is TRBV28, the J gene TRBJ2-7, with 7 bases that match TRBD2. J was trimmed by 2 bases and V by 9 bases; bases with no gene match: 10. Germline CDR1 MDHEN, CDR2 SYDVKM. This CDR3 comprises 14 residues. The CDR3 loop reads CASAELAPAYEQYF. For the CDR3, the DNA is TGTGCCAGTGCGGAACTAGCGCCCGCCTACGAGCAGTACTTC.

The chain uses TRBV6-1 and TRBJ1-5; D unclear. The CDR3 runs 14 residues. Germline CDR1 MNHNS, CDR2 SASEGT. V shed 5 bases and J shed 4 bases, with 12 bases lying between them. CDR3 sequence reads: CASSTRVKNQPQHF. CDR3 DNA sequence: TGTGCCAGCAGTACCCGGGTCAAAAATCAGCCCCAGCATTTT.

This clone has only one observation. The J gene is TRBJ1-2, the V gene TRBV28, with D unclear. This CDR3 is 13 amino acids long. Germline CDR1 reads MDHEN; CDR2 reads SYDVKM. V lost 5 bases, J lost 4 bases, and 11 bases lay in between. CDR3 region: CASSTSGGYGYTF. The CDR3 DNA sequence: TGTGCCAGCAGTACCTCAGGAGGCTATGGCTACACCTTC.

The CDR3 nucleotides read TGTGCCAGCAGCCCGCCTAGCGTCGTAGAGACCCAGTACTTC. Its protein is CASSPPSVVETQYF. The rearrangement links TRBV7-2 to TRBJ2-5, with D possibly TRBD2 on 6 matching bases. Germline CDR1 is SGHTA and CDR2 is FQGNSA. CDR3 length equals 14 residues. Trimming pared 5 bases from V and 4 bases from J, leaving 14 bases between.

This sequence joins TRBV4-1 and TRBJ2-7; the match to TRBD1 covers 10 bases. Germline V gene data show CDR1 as MGHRA and CDR2 as YSYEKL. V trimming: 1 base; J trimming: 3 bases; junction bases outside the gene matches: 9. The CDR3 spans 17 residues. The CDR3 here is CASSQGSARDRGYEQYF. The CDR3, as DNA: TGCGCCAGCAGCCAAGGATCCGCCCGGGACAGGGGCTACGAGCAGTACTTC.

The chain uses TRBV28 and TRBJ2-7; 10 nucleotides align to TRBD2. Germline CDR1 is MDHEN and CDR2 is SYDVKM. Germline trimming cut 3 bases from V and 6 bases from J; bases unmatched to any gene: 8. This CDR3 is built from 15 residues. For the CDR3, the DNA is TGTGCCAGCAGTTTCCCTAGCGGGAGAGCTGGCGAGCAGTACTTC. This sequence encodes CASSFPSGRAGEQYF.

This clone was picked up a small number of times. The chain has TRBV4-2 and TRBJ2-2, with 10 bases aligning to TRBD1. The CDR3 consists of 16 residues. Germline-derived CDR1 and CDR2 are LGHNA and YNFKEQ. After removal of 4 bases from V and 7 bases from J, the junction contained 9 bases not matched to a gene. CDR3 loop: CASSLRLTGGYGELFF. The CDR3 DNA reads as TGTGCCAGCAGCCTTCGACTGACAGGGGGCTACGGGGAGCTGTTTTTT.

The V gene is TRBV9, the J gene TRBJ2-2; D is perhaps TRBD2 (5 bases). V was clipped by 4 bases and J by 4 bases, with 17 bases between them. The germline V gene encodes CDR1 SGDLS and CDR2 YYNGEE. The CDR3 is made up of 16 amino acids. CDR3 protein: CASSLSHGKPTGELFF. The DNA of the CDR3 is TGTGCCAGCAGCTTAAGCCACGGGAAACCCACCGGGGAGCTGTTTTTT.

The chain employs TRBV13 and TRBJ2-3; 9 bases fit TRBD2. Per the germline V gene, CDR1 is PRHDT and CDR2 is FYEKMQ (reference sequence). The V and J ends lost 2 bases and 1 base, in that order; junction bases with no gene match: 13. This CDR3 is 19 amino acids long. The CDR3 loop is CASSLYRRREGRGTDTQYF. The DNA for the CDR3 is TGTGCCAGCAGCTTATACCGGAGGCGGGAGGGCCGCGGCACAGATACGCAGTATTTT.

This clone was detected once. CDR3 nucleotide sequence: TGTGCCAGCAGCTTAAGCGGGACCCACAATGAGCAGTTCTTC. Amino acids: CASSLSGTHNEQFF. The J gene is TRBJ2-1, the V gene TRBV7-6; 7 nucleotides agree with TRBD2. Trimming at V came to 2 bases and at J to 5 bases, leaving 3 bases not matched to a gene. Germline CDR1 reads SGHVS; CDR2 reads FNYEAQ. The CDR3 runs 14 residues.

CDR3 DNA: TGCGCCAGCAGACAGGGGGCGAGGAATGAGCAGTTCTTC. Translated: CASRQGARNEQFF. This rearrangement joins TRBV10-2 to TRBJ2-1, with TRBD1 matching over 9 bases. The CDR3 loop spans 13 amino acids. Per germline, CDR1 WSHSY and CDR2 SAAADI. Trimming took 6 bases from V and 7 from J; bases not matched to a gene: 4.

Of note for this clone: Other DNA variants within this sample encode the same CDR3. V gene TRBV9 combines with J gene TRBJ1-1, with D hard to call. The CDR3 extends over 14 amino acids. Trimming removed 1 base at V and 2 bases at J, with 9 bases between. The V gene's germline CDR1 is SGDLS and CDR2 YYNGEE. The CDR3 DNA is TGTGCCAGCAGCGTATCAGGAGGAAACACTGAAGCTTTCTTT. As protein: CASSVSGGNTEAFF.

V gene TRBV4-3 combines with J gene TRBJ2-1, with TRBD2 matching 11 bases. V trimming: 2 bases; J trimming: 5 bases; junction bases outside the gene matches: 5. Germline V gene data show CDR1 as LGHNA and CDR2 as YSLEER. CDR3 length: 16 residues. As DNA, the CDR3 is TGCGCCAGCAGCCAAACCGGGACTAGCGGAAACAATGAGCAGTTCTTC. Translating gives CASSQTGTSGNNEQFF.

The V gene is TRBV4-3, the J gene TRBJ2-2; D is uncertain. CDR3 length: 16 residues. In germline, CDR1 is LGHNA, CDR2 YSLEER. Trimming cost V 0 bases and J 0 bases, with 8 bases left between them. Here the CDR3 reads CASSQEERSNTGELFF. The CDR3 coding sequence is TGCGCCAGCAGCCAAGAAGAACGGTCGAACACCGGGGAGCTGTTTTTT.

CDR3 sequence reads: CASSSGPRKNEQFF. The CDR3 bases are TGCGCCAGCAGTAGCGGACCCAGGAAGAATGAGCAGTTCTTC. The V call is TRBV10-1, the J call TRBJ2-1, with D perhaps matching TRBD2 (5 bases). V was trimmed by 5 bases and J by 7 bases, leaving 15 bases between them. The CDR3 runs 14 residues. Looked up from germline, CDR1 is WNHNN and CDR2 is SYGVQD (reference sequence).

This chain uses TRBV28 with TRBJ2-5; D is possibly TRBD2 (6 bases). The germline V gene has CDR1 MDHEN and CDR2 SYDVKM. This CDR3 spans 14 amino acids. V was trimmed by 6 bases and J by 8 bases, leaving 19 bases between them. The chain's CDR3 is CASSPPGGIGTQYF. The CDR3 bases are TGTGCCAGCAGCCCTCCTGGGGGGATAGGAACCCAGTACTTC.

The chain joins TRBV29-1 to TRBJ2-1; TRBD2 is a possible D gene (6 bases). This CDR3 comprises 13 residues. The V gene lost 4 bases and the J gene lost 4 bases, with 11 bases spanning the gap. Germline CDR1 reads SQVTM; CDR2 reads ANQGSEA. The CDR3 reads CSVAGTSYNEQFF. CDR3 in DNA: TGCAGCGTTGCTGGGACTTCGTACAATGAGCAGTTCTTC.

The chain is built from TRBV7-6 and TRBJ1-1; maybe TRBD1 (5 bases). The CDR3 spans 13 residues. The germline V gene encodes CDR1 SGHVS and CDR2 FNYEAQ. Trimming took off 2 bases at V and 5 bases at J, with 9 bases between the two ends. CDR3 in DNA: TGTGCCAGCAGCTTACTCGCAGGGACTGAAGCTTTCTTT. It translates to CASSLLAGTEAFF.

This clone was found a few times. The chain uses TRBV7-8 and TRBJ2-2; TRBD1 aligns across 8 bases. This CDR3 is 17 amino acids long. The trim removed 0 bases at V and 6 bases at J, leaving 9 bases unmatched. Germline-derived CDR1 and CDR2 are SGHVS and FQNEAQ. This chain's CDR3 is CASSLASHRRGPGELFF. CDR3 coding DNA: TGTGCCAGCAGCTTAGCCTCGCATCGCAGGGGGCCCGGGGAGCTGTTTTTT.